A single sample gave rise to the 31 T cell receptor beta chains below, sequenced in a study of T cells in Graves' hyperthyroidism and ophthalmopathy. What was amplified from RNA transcripts were TCR beta CDR3 regions. First-round RT-PCR with HTBI primers amplified the TCR CDR3 region. TCRdb fed the multiplex PCR reads into MiXCR, producing one record per CDR3 protein. Among 500,000 to 550,000 distinct CDR3 sequences listed, around 20% were seen once. The specimen was blood. All receptors derive from a man aged 18 to 30 with Graves' hyperthyroidism.

Notes on this clonotype: Since a much larger clone is just one base distant, this may be a read error. CDR3 amino acids: CASSSQDQPQHF. The CDR3 nucleotides are TGTGCCAGCAGTTCGCAGGATCAGCCCCAGCATTTT. This chain links TRBV6-2 or TRBV6-3 with TRBJ1-5; no clear D gene. Germline lookup yields CDR1 MNHEY and CDR2 SVGEGT. The CDR3 is 12 amino acids. V lost 4 bases to trimming and J lost 5 bases, with 6 bases between them.

The V and J genes are TRBV6-1 and TRBJ2-7; D assignment may be TRBD1 or TRBD2 (5 bases each). The V and J ends lost 6 bases and 0 bases respectively, with 18 bases between them. The CDR3 runs to 16 residues. The germline V gene encodes CDR1 MNHNS and CDR2 SASEGT. The CDR3 here is CASSQFGDLTSYEQYF. CDR3 DNA: TGTGCCAGCAGCCAGTTTGGGGACCTTACCTCCTACGAGCAGTACTTC.

This chain joins TRBV6-5 and TRBJ1-3; D is uncertain. V was cut by 2 bases and J by 4 bases, with 12 bases left in between. The CDR3 runs 15 residues. Germline V gene lookup returns CDR1 MNHEY and CDR2 SVGAGI. CDR3 sequence (DNA): TGTGCCAGCAGTTACCTAAGTTTTTCCGGAAACACCATATATTTT. This translates into CASSYLSFSGNTIYF.

The chain carries TRBV12-3 or TRBV12-4 and TRBJ2-7; D gene ambiguous. CDR3 size: 15 residues. V gave up 1 base and J gave up 0 bases, with 10 bases separating them. In DNA form, the CDR3 reads TGTGCCAGCAGTTTAGGCCGGGTCGCCTCCTACGAGCAGTACTTC. Protein sequence: CASSLGRVASYEQYF.

The V and J genes are TRBV3-1 and TRBJ2-2; a possible D gene is TRBD2 (6 bases). CDR3 length: 17 residues. Trimming shortened V by 1 base and J by 5 bases, and 17 bases separated the two germline ends. In germline, CDR1 is LGHDT, CDR2 YNNKEL (reference sequence). The CDR3 loop reads CASSQGGAVYETGELFF. The CDR3 coding sequence is TGTGCCAGCAGCCAAGGCGGGGCCGTATACGAGACCGGGGAGCTGTTTTTT.

The J gene is TRBJ2-3, the V gene TRBV9, with 8 bases fitting TRBD2. Trimming took 2 bases from V and 0 from J; bases not matched to a gene: 17. The CDR3 contains 20 residues. Germline loops: CDR1 SGDLS, CDR2 YYNGEE. The CDR3 nucleotides read TGTGCCAGCAGCGTCAAAAAGGCGGGGGGCACCCATCCTAGCACAGATACGCAGTATTTT. It specifies CASSVKKAGGTHPSTDTQYF. Full variable domain (rest looked up from reference TRBV9 and TRBJ2-3): DSGVTQTPKHLITATGQRVTLRCSPRSGDLSVYWYQQSLDQGLQFLIQYYNGEERAKGNILERFSAQQFPDLHSELNLSSLELGDSALYFCASSVKKAGGTHPSTDTQYFGPGTRLTVL.

This clonotype was found many times. CDR3 sequence: CSGRPGVNTEAFF. The CDR3 bases are TGCAGCGGTCGACCGGGAGTGAACACTGAAGCTTTCTTT. The chain recombines TRBV29-1 with TRBJ1-1; no firm D call. The CDR3 sequence is 13 residues long. From germline, CDR1 is SQVTM and CDR2 ANQGSEA. Trimming took 7 bases from V and 0 from J, leaving 12 bases between them.

In this sample, this clonotype turned up many times. This chain links TRBV12-3 or TRBV12-4 with TRBJ1-2; the D is unclear. The length of the CDR3 is 17 residues. Trimming pared 7 bases from V and 7 bases from J, leaving 28 bases between. CDR3 sequence (DNA): TGTGCCAGCACCTCTTCTCAACCTTGGGCCACACCGGCTGGCTACACCTTC. Its protein is CASTSSQPWATPAGYTF.

The chain joins TRBV12-3 or TRBV12-4 to TRBJ1-2; 8 bases line up with TRBD1. V trimming: 5 bases; J trimming: 5 bases; junction bases outside the gene matches: 10. The CDR3 runs to 15 residues. The CDR3 spells CASSEDRVSIYGYTF. The CDR3 DNA follows: TGTGCCAGCAGTGAGGACAGGGTTTCGATTTATGGCTACACCTTC.

At least ten counts were recorded for this clonotype. V usage is TRBV20-1 and J usage is TRBJ1-2; D perhaps matches TRBD1 (5 bases). This CDR3 is built from 13 residues. Looked up from germline, CDR1 is DFQATT and CDR2 is SNEGSKA (reference sequence). V dropped 5 bases and J dropped 6 bases, with 16 bases sitting between them. CDR3 amino acids: CSAPTGTSDGYTF. CDR3 DNA: TGCAGTGCTCCCACCGGGACTTCGGATGGCTACACCTTC.

The V and J genes are TRBV5-1 and TRBJ1-1; D might be TRBD1 (6 bases). From germline, CDR1 is SGHRS and CDR2 YFSETQ. The V and J ends lost 1 base and 4 bases respectively, with 11 bases between them. This CDR3 comprises 14 residues. CDR3 in DNA: TGCGCCAGCAGCTTGAGAGGACAGAGCACTGAAGCTTTCTTT. It yields the protein CASSLRGQSTEAFF.

This clonotype was found many times. V usage is TRBV29-1 and J usage is TRBJ2-5; perhaps TRBD2 as D (6 bases). V lost 6 bases, J lost 5 bases, and 19 bases lay in between. This CDR3 is 14 amino acids long. Germline CDR1 is SQVTM and CDR2 is ANQGSEA. CDR3 region: CSVTKIGGAETQYF. The CDR3 bases are TGCAGCGTGACCAAGATCGGGGGAGCGGAGACCCAGTACTTC. The entire variable domain, with the rest obtained from reference TRBV29-1 and TRBJ2-5, is as follows: SAVISQKPSRDICQRGTSLTIQCQVDSQVTMMFWYRQQPGQSLTLIATANQGSEATYESGFVIDKFPISRPNLTFSTLTVSNMSPEDSSIYLCSVTKIGGAETQYFGPGTRLLVL.

The chain is built from TRBV6-4 and TRBJ1-1, with unresolved D. CDR1 and CDR2 from the germline V gene are MRHNA and SNTAGT. This CDR3 is 12 amino acids long. Trimming cost V 5 bases and J 11 bases, with 15 bases left between them. CDR3 DNA: TGTGCCAGCAGTCGGCCCCATCTACGCGCTTTCTTT. Residues: CASSRPHLRAFF.

This clonotype was detected many times. The chain is built from TRBV25-1 and TRBJ1-2; D gene unclear. The CDR3 spans 16 residues. The V gene lost 4 bases and the J gene lost 0 bases, with 15 bases spanning the gap. Germline V gene sequence: CDR1 MGHDK, CDR2 SYGVNS. The DNA for the CDR3 is TGTGCCAGCAGTGCTAGGCGACCCCTATCTAACTATGGCTACACCTTC. Translating it yields CASSARRPLSNYGYTF.

This clonotype was observed a single time. DNA for the CDR3: TGTGCCAGCAGCCCCGGACAGGGCTTGACTGAAGCTTTCTTT. This codes for CASSPGQGLTEAFF. The chain employs TRBV12-3 or TRBV12-4 and TRBJ1-1, with 8 bases fitting TRBD1. The CDR3 has 14 residues. V was clipped by 6 bases and J by 5 bases; unmatched bases: 8.

This chain uses TRBV6-5 with TRBJ1-1; possible D gene TRBD1, 5 bases. CDR3 length equals 14 residues. Deletions cut 2 bases from V and 3 bases from J, with 10 bases between. CDR1 is MNHEY, CDR2 SVGAGI, per germline. The CDR3 DNA is TGTGCCAGCAGTTACCAGGGAGACTACACTGAAGCTTTCTTT. Protein product: CASSYQGDYTEAFF.

This clonotype showed up just a few times. With a much larger clone just one base away, this may be a read error. V is TRBV20-1 and J is TRBJ1-2; D remains unclear. This CDR3 has 12 amino acids. Germline V gene sequence: CDR1 DFQATT, CDR2 SNEGSKA (reference sequence). The CDR3 DNA reads TGCAGAGCCTCGGGCAGGCGCTATGGCTACACCTTC. This encodes CRASGRRYGYTF.

This clonotype was seen repeatedly, ten times or more. This chain connects TRBV28 to TRBJ1-1, with D uncertain. The germline V gene encodes CDR1 MDHEN and CDR2 SYDVKM. V gave up 6 bases and J gave up 5 bases, with 13 bases separating them. The CDR3 has 13 residues. The CDR3 sequence: CASRAELRTEAFF. In DNA form, the CDR3 reads TGTGCCAGCAGGGCGGAGTTGCGAACTGAAGCTTTCTTT.

This clonotype occurred many times. The rearrangement uses TRBV19 and TRBJ1-5, with 10 bases identical to TRBD1. J was trimmed by 1 base and V by 6 bases; bases with no gene match: 12. The CDR3 sequence is 18 residues long. Germline CDR1 LNHDA, CDR2 SQIVND (reference sequence). The CDR3 DNA reads as TGTGCCAGTAGCGCCTTACCCGGGACAGGGGAAAGCAATCAGCCCCAGCATTTT. This encodes CASSALPGTGESNQPQHF.

This clonotype showed up many times. The chain joins TRBV7-2 to TRBJ2-7; 7 bases fit TRBD2. V shed 4 bases and J 3 bases; nucleotides not matched to a gene: 3. The CDR3 loop spans 13 amino acids. Germline loops: CDR1 SGHTA, CDR2 FQGNSA. CDR3 sequence (DNA): TGTGCCAGCAGCTGGTGGGAGGGCTACGAGCAGTACTTC. Translated: CASSWWEGYEQYF.

In this sample, this clonotype turned up many times. The rearrangement links TRBV4-1 to TRBJ2-5, with TRBD1 matching 9 bases. V shed 0 bases and J 3 bases; nucleotides not matched to a gene: 11. Germline CDR1 MGHRA, CDR2 YSYEKL. The CDR3 sequence is 18 residues long. This chain's CDR3 is CASSQDPDRGRMEETQYF. CDR3 DNA: TGCGCCAGCAGCCAAGATCCCGACAGGGGGAGGATGGAAGAGACCCAGTACTTC.

This clonotype was found many times. The chain employs TRBV2 and TRBJ1-1; tentative D call: TRBD1 (5 bases). Germline loops: CDR1 SNHLY, CDR2 FYNNEI. V gave up 8 bases and J gave up 5 bases, with 9 bases separating them. The CDR3 has 11 amino acids. CDR3 in DNA: TGTGCCAGCCGGGACGGAACTGAAGCTTTCTTT. Translating it yields CASRDGTEAFF.

Ten or more counts support this clonotype. The rearrangement links TRBV7-2 to TRBJ1-1, with D unclear. Germline CDR1 and CDR2: SGHTA and FQGNSA. Trimming left V 2 bases short and J 8 bases short, with 9 bases between. The CDR3 spans 12 residues. The CDR3 loop reads CASSLWDWEAFF. CDR3 nucleotide sequence: TGTGCCAGCAGCTTATGGGATTGGGAAGCTTTCTTT.

The gene calls are TRBV24-1 and TRBJ2-2; TRBD2 aligns across 11 bases. CDR1 and CDR2 from the germline V gene are KGHDR and SFDVKD. V was clipped by 5 bases and J by 7 bases; unmatched bases: 8. The CDR3 consists of 16 residues. The CDR3 region has the DNA TGTGCCACCAGTGTATCAGGACTAGCGGGCGGCGGGGAGCTGTTTTTT. As protein: CATSVSGLAGGGELFF.

This clonotype occurred many times. V usage is TRBV2 and J usage is TRBJ2-5; D may correspond to TRBD1 or TRBD2 (5 bases each). Per the germline V gene, CDR1 is SNHLY and CDR2 is FYNNEI. The length of the CDR3 is 13 residues. Deletions cut 2 bases from V and 7 bases from J, with 11 bases between. The CDR3 DNA is TGTGCCAGCAGTGAATCACAGAGGGGGACCCAGTACTTC. It encodes CASSESQRGTQYF.

This clonotype was counted a few times. The V and J genes are TRBV30 and TRBJ1-1; D is undetermined. V gave up 4 bases and J gave up 11 bases, with 20 bases separating them. Per the germline V gene, CDR1 is GTSNPN and CDR2 is SVGIG (reference sequence). The CDR3 has 13 amino acids. As DNA, the CDR3 is TGTGCCTGGAATCCGTCCAAAAAAACGGGGGCTTTCTTT. It codes for CAWNPSKKTGAFF.

The genes are TRBV2 and TRBJ2-3; D remains unclear. Per germline, CDR1 SNHLY and CDR2 FYNNEI. This CDR3 comprises 11 residues. The ends were cut back, 11 bases at V and 5 bases at J, with 11 bases in the middle. The CDR3 nucleotides read TGTGCCTCCGAACTACTAGATACGCAGTATTTT. Translating it yields CASELLDTQYF. The variable domain in full, with the rest retrieved from reference TRBV2 and TRBJ2-3, is EPEVTQTPSHQVTQMGQEVILRCVPISNHLYFYWYRQILGQKVEFLVSFYNNEISEKSEIFDDQFSVERPDGSNFTLKIRSTKLEDSAMYFCASELLDTQYFGPGTRLTVL.

This clonotype was detected many times. The genes are TRBV20-1 and TRBJ2-7; 9 bases line up with TRBD2. The CDR3 covers 16 residues. Germline CDR1 and CDR2: DFQATT and SNEGSKA (reference sequence). The junction had 12 bases not matched to a gene; V was cut back by 6 bases and J by 0 bases. CDR3 DNA sequence: TGCAGTGCAAAGCGCCTAAGCGGGGGGTTCTCCTACGAGCAGTACTTC. This sequence encodes CSAKRLSGGFSYEQYF.

This clonotype has at least ten counts. This rearrangement joins TRBV27 to TRBJ2-7; D perhaps matches TRBD1 (6 bases). V lost 4 bases and J 1 base, leaving 17 bases between the germline ends. There are 16 residues in the CDR3. CDR1 is MNHEY, CDR2 SMNVEV, per germline (reference sequence). The CDR3 protein is CASSSMRRGPSYEQYF. The CDR3 DNA follows: TGTGCCAGCAGTTCGATGCGCAGGGGCCCTTCCTACGAGCAGTACTTC.

This clonotype has at least ten counts. This chain uses TRBV20-1 with TRBJ1-2; the D is unclear. Trimming removed 1 base from V and 7 bases from J, with 10 bases in between. Per germline, CDR1 DFQATT and CDR2 SNEGSKA (reference sequence). The CDR3 length is 12 residues. The CDR3, as DNA: TGCAGTGCTAGAGCACCCGGTGGTGGCTACACCTTC. This gives the protein CSARAPGGGYTF.

The chain is built from TRBV6-5 and TRBJ1-1; 11 bases match TRBD1. V lost 0 bases to trimming and J lost 3 bases; unmatched junction nucleotides: 3. Germline V CDR1 and CDR2: MNHEY, SVGAGI. The CDR3 runs 16 residues. The chain's CDR3 is CASSYSGTGGYTEAFF. The CDR3 DNA follows: TGTGCCAGCAGTTACTCCGGGACAGGGGGATACACTGAAGCTTTCTTT.